These 9 T cell receptor beta chains were sequenced from one sample in a study of long-term antiretroviral therapy in people with HIV. Assay version v3.0 of immunoSEQ was used, and it was run at survey level. The repertoire was sequenced with immunoSEQ multiplex PCR; TCRdb's copy has only in-frame clones and lacks some. This table holds 20,000 to 25,000 clones, roughly 84% found once. The sequences come from unsorted PBMCs, collected 0.6 years after starting antiretroviral therapy. The receptors here all came from a man in his sixties with HIV.

The J gene is TRBJ2-7, the V gene TRBV10-3; D is unresolved. V shed 0 bases and J shed 2 bases, with 11 bases lying between them. Germline V CDR1 and CDR2: ENHRY, SYGVKD. CDR3 length: 15 amino acids. The CDR3 here is CAISESRSGPYEQYF. The CDR3, as DNA: TGTGCCATCAGTGAGTCACGCTCGGGTCCCTACGAGCAGTACTTC.

This rearrangement joins TRBV9 to TRBJ1-1, with TRBD1 identical over 7 bases. The CDR3 covers 15 residues. Losses at the gene ends were 4 bases for V and 2 bases for J; bases not matched to a gene: 8. Germline loops: CDR1 SGDLS, CDR2 YYNGEE. The CDR3 reads CASSPAGGVNTEAFF. The DNA of the CDR3 is TGTGCCAGCAGCCCCGCAGGGGGGGTTAACACTGAAGCTTTCTTT.

J is TRBJ2-3 and V is TRBV7-2; D is uncertain. V was clipped by 4 bases and J by 6 bases, with 11 bases between them. The CDR3 has 13 amino acids. Germline assignment: CDR1 SGHTA and CDR2 FQGNSA. This CDR3 is CASSSGPVDTQYF. For the CDR3, the DNA is TGTGCCAGCAGCTCAGGACCGGTGGATACGCAGTATTTT.

The V and J genes are TRBV11-2 and TRBJ1-1; D gene uncertain. Trimming stripped 11 bases from V and 0 bases from J, with 10 bases between. The CDR3 length is 12 residues. Germline CDR1 and CDR2: SGHAT and FQNNGV. The CDR3 here is CASVAMNTEAFF. The CDR3 coding sequence is TGTGCCTCGGTCGCAATGAACACTGAAGCTTTCTTT.

In nucleotides, the CDR3 is TGTGCCAGCAGCTATACGGGGGGGGAACCTTACAATGAGCAGTTCTTC. Protein product: CASSYTGGEPYNEQFF. The rearrangement uses TRBV7-3 and TRBJ2-1, with TRBD2 matching over 8 bases. The CDR3 is made up of 16 amino acids. Germline assignment: CDR1 SGHTA and CDR2 FQGTGA. V lost 4 bases to trimming and J lost 4 bases; unmatched junction nucleotides: 9.

CDR3 sequence: CASSRGRGSSNEKLFF. The CDR3 region has the DNA TGCGCCAGCAGCCGGGGCAGGGGGTCCTCTAATGAAAAACTGTTTTTT. The chain links TRBV5-1 to TRBJ1-4; 7 bases align to TRBD1. J was trimmed by 3 bases and V by 4 bases; bases with no gene match: 9. The CDR3 runs 16 residues. From germline, CDR1 is SGHRS and CDR2 YFSETQ.

The genes are TRBV7-2 and TRBJ2-5, with 8 bases lining up with TRBD2. V trimming: 3 bases; J trimming: 1 base; junction bases outside the gene matches: 4. CDR3 length: 15 residues. Germline values: CDR1 SGHTA, CDR2 FQGNSA. In nucleotides, the CDR3 is TGTGCCAGCAGCTTTATCGGGGGGGCCCAAGAGACCCAGTACTTC. Protein: CASSFIGGAQETQYF.

The gene calls are TRBV7-3 and TRBJ2-3; 9 nucleotides line up with TRBD2. This CDR3 contains 17 residues. Germline-derived CDR1 and CDR2 are SGHTA and FQGTGA. The V gene end was trimmed by 3 bases and the J gene end by 9 bases; junction bases not matched to a gene: 16. CDR3 DNA sequence: TGTGCCAGCAGCTTCATGGGCGGGAGGGCCGGGCATGTGACGCAGTATTTT. Encoded protein: CASSFMGGRAGHVTQYF.

V usage is TRBV28 and J usage is TRBJ2-1; D not certain. Trimming stripped 6 bases from V and 3 bases from J, with 9 bases between. Per the germline V gene, CDR1 is MDHEN and CDR2 is SYDVKM. This CDR3 has 13 amino acids. As DNA, the CDR3 is TGTGCCAGCAGGGGAAGCGTCTACAATGAGCAGTTCTTC. Translated, it gives CASRGSVYNEQFF.